Detailed here is one TCR beta chain. This CDR3 is 14 amino acids long. The J segment lost 10 bases and the V segment lost 5 bases, leaving 9 bases of the junction unmatched. CDR1 is SGHDN and CDR2 is FVKESK in the germline V gene. The data stem from a study of blood T cell repertoires in COVID-19. Assay: immunoSEQ multiplex PCR; the TCRdb copy retains only in-frame clones and omits some. The data show more than 120,000 clones, 70% to 90% seen once. Sequenced material: peripheral blood. This rearrangement joins TRBV14 to TRBJ2-1; 9 bases are shared with TRBD1. The sequence was collected from a human donor with acute or convalescent COVID-19. The donor label of this sample is uncertain. The CDR3 nucleotides read TGTGCCAGCAGCGAGCCGGGACAGGGAATGGAGCAGTTCTTC. Translation: CASSEPGQGMEQFF.